Presented here are 30 T cell receptor beta chains from one specimen sequenced in a study of cytomegalovirus exposure and HLA in healthy donors. The PCR had 60 Vbeta and 13 Jbeta primers. Some clones are missing from TCRdb's copy, which holds only in-frame ones; the method was immunoSEQ multiplex PCR. This table holds about 60,000 clones, roughly 77% found once. The sequenced material came from PBMCs. Every receptor here comes from a female donor in good health and CMV-seronegative.

The rearrangement links TRBV5-1 to TRBJ2-5, with 10 bases identical to TRBD1. The end of the DNA fits TRBJ2-7 better, so the J call may be wrong. CDR1 is SGHRS and CDR2 is YFSETQ in the germline V gene. The CDR3 has 14 amino acids. The CDR3 protein is CASSFGTGAYEQYF. The CDR3 nucleotides are TGCGCCAGCAGTTTCGGGACAGGGGCCTACGAGCAGTACTTC.

The chain uses TRBV7-2 and TRBJ2-7; 9 bases are shared with TRBD1. Trimming removed 5 bases from V and 5 bases from J; junction bases left unmatched: 10. There are 15 residues in the CDR3. Germline CDR1 reads SGHTA; CDR2 reads FQGNSA. The DNA of the CDR3 is TGTGCCAGCAGCAATCCGGGACAGGGAGACCACGAGCAGTACTTC. It specifies CASSNPGQGDHEQYF.

The J gene is TRBJ1-1, the V gene TRBV7-9; D is undetermined. The CDR3 spans 12 residues. Germline values: CDR1 SEHNR, CDR2 FQNEAQ (reference sequence). V shed 3 bases and J shed 0 bases, with 2 bases lying between them. CDR3 loop: CASSFVNTEAFF. CDR3 coding DNA: TGTGCCAGCAGCTTCGTGAACACTGAAGCTTTCTTT.

In this sample, this clone is medium-sized (0.01 to 0.1%). J is TRBJ1-2 and V is TRBV28, with 10 nucleotides matching TRBD1. Trimming took 2 bases from V and 7 from J; bases not matched to a gene: 4. The CDR3 has 14 amino acids. From germline, CDR1 is MDHEN and CDR2 SYDVKM. The CDR3 nucleotides are TGTGCCAGCAGTTTAGACAGGGGGCAGTTTGGCTACACCTTC. Translated: CASSLDRGQFGYTF.

The J gene is TRBJ2-1, the V gene TRBV5-6; 7 bases align to TRBD1. The CDR3 has 15 amino acids. V lost 4 bases, J lost 8 bases, and 12 bases stayed unmatched. Germline CDR1 SGHDT, CDR2 YYEEEE. The CDR3 here is CASSPSDRVIYEQFF. DNA for the CDR3: TGTGCCAGCAGCCCGAGCGACAGGGTTATCTATGAGCAGTTCTTC.

In the case of this clone: The junction departs from germline at one end; a sequencing error may be responsible. This chain connects TRBV28 to TRBJ1-2; D ambiguous. The CDR3 length is 13 residues. Germline CDR1 MDHEN, CDR2 SYDVKM. The CDR3 nucleotides read TGTGCCAGCAGCCCTAAGGGCGGGTATGGCCACACCTTC. Its translation: CASSPKGGYGHTF.

The rearrangement joins TRBV29-1 to TRBJ2-2; D is uncertain. With the DNA end fitting TRBJ1-3 better, the J assignment may be wrong. The germline V gene has CDR1 SQVTM and CDR2 ANQGSEA. The CDR3 covers 12 residues. CDR3 sequence reads: CSVGVPGNTIYF. In DNA, the CDR3 is TGCAGCGTTGGGGTCCCGGGAAACACCATATATTTT.

The chain is built from TRBV4-2 and TRBJ2-5, with TRBD2 matching over 10 bases. The end of the DNA aligns better with TRBJ2-7, so the J call may be wrong. The CDR3 has 15 amino acids. Germline values: CDR1 LGHNA, CDR2 YNFKEQ. The CDR3 sequence is CASSLSGTSDYEQYF. CDR3 coding DNA: TGTGCCAGCAGCCTTTCCGGGACTAGCGACTACGAGCAGTACTTC.

The chain combines TRBV11-2 with TRBJ2-1; 9 positions match TRBD1. V lost 0 bases, J lost 8 bases, and 5 bases stayed unmatched. CDR3 length: 15 residues. Germline V CDR1 and CDR2: SGHAT, FQNNGV. CDR3 sequence (DNA): TGTGCCAGCAGCTTAGATGGGACAGGGTGGGATGAGCAGTTCTTC. This sequence encodes CASSLDGTGWDEQFF.

This sequence joins TRBV10-3 and TRBJ1-4, with D maybe TRBD1 (6 bases). CDR1 and CDR2 from the germline V gene are ENHRY and SYGVKD. Trimming took 0 bases from V and 0 from J, leaving 8 bases between them. The CDR3 is 16 amino acids. CDR3 in DNA: TGTGCCATCAGTGAGTCGTACAGGGCAACTAATGAAAAACTGTTTTTT. Amino acids: CAISESYRATNEKLFF.

CDR3 sequence reads: CASSLGPSGSYEQYF. The CDR3 DNA follows: TGTGCCAGCAGCTTAGGTCCTAGCGGGAGCTACGAGCAGTACTTC. This chain uses TRBV11-3 with TRBJ2-7, with 10 bases aligning to TRBD2. From germline, CDR1 is SGHNT and CDR2 YENEEA. This CDR3 region has 15 residues. Trimming cost V 1 base and J 3 bases; bases outside gene matches: 3.

This clone was seen more than once but under ten times. This rearrangement joins TRBV15 to TRBJ1-5, with D unresolved. Germline CDR1 reads LNHNV; CDR2 reads YYDKDF (reference sequence). The CDR3 has 15 amino acids. The V end was cut by 1 base, the J end by 4 bases, with 11 bases between. CDR3 sequence: CATSRAAGGNQPQHF. CDR3 sequence (DNA): TGTGCCACCAGCAGAGCGGCAGGTGGGAATCAGCCCCAGCATTTT.

This chain uses TRBV15 with TRBJ1-3; D perhaps matches TRBD1 (5 bases). Trimming took 5 bases from V and 2 from J, leaving 13 bases between them. The CDR3 runs 15 residues. Per germline, CDR1 LNHNV and CDR2 YYDKDF (reference sequence). CDR3 in amino acids: CATSLPQGAGNTIYF. CDR3 sequence (DNA): TGTGCCACCAGCCTACCGCAGGGCGCTGGAAACACCATATATTTT.

The genes are TRBV30 and TRBJ2-2, with D possibly being TRBD1 (6 bases). The CDR3 sequence is 14 residues long. The germline gives CDR1 GTSNPN, CDR2 SVGIG (reference sequence). V was shortened by 0 bases and J by 6 bases, with 11 bases between the two germline ends. The CDR3 reads CAWSVLAGAGELFF. The CDR3, as DNA: TGTGCCTGGAGTGTACTTGCAGGGGCCGGGGAGCTGTTTTTT.

The J gene is TRBJ2-7, the V gene TRBV28; TRBD1 might be the D (5 bases). The V gene lost 5 bases and the J gene lost 4 bases, with 9 bases spanning the gap. The germline gives CDR1 MDHEN, CDR2 SYDVKM. The CDR3 has 12 residues. This chain's CDR3 is CASSVQEYEQYF. The CDR3, as DNA: TGTGCCAGCAGTGTACAGGAGTACGAGCAGTACTTC.

The CDR3 protein is CASSSDSYYGYTF. CDR3 coding DNA: TGTGCCAGCAGTTCTGACAGTTACTATGGCTACACCTTC. J is TRBJ1-2 and V is TRBV28; TRBD1 is a possible D gene (5 bases). Trimming took off 4 bases at V and 3 bases at J, with 9 bases between the two ends. CDR1 and CDR2 (germline): MDHEN, SYDVKM. This CDR3 comprises 13 residues.

The CDR3 is CAWSADSDSYEQYF. CDR3 DNA: TGTGCCTGGAGTGCGGACAGCGACTCCTACGAGCAGTACTTC. The V call is TRBV30, the J call TRBJ2-5; weak D call: TRBD1 (6 bases). The J call is in doubt because the DNA end fits TRBJ2-7 better. Per the germline V gene, CDR1 is GTSNPN and CDR2 is SVGIG (reference sequence). This CDR3 spans 14 amino acids.

The rearrangement links TRBV5-1 to TRBJ1-3, with D possibly TRBD1 on 6 matching bases. Trimming shortened V by 4 bases and J by 1 base, and 15 bases separated the two germline ends. Germline CDR1 reads SGHRS; CDR2 reads YFSETQ. The CDR3 consists of 16 residues. Written as DNA, the CDR3 is TGCGCCAGCAGCACCAGGGGACGAGAGTCTGGAAACACCATATATTTT. Translated: CASSTRGRESGNTIYF. Using reference TRBV5-1 and TRBJ1-3 for the parts outside the CDR3, the full variable domain is KAGVTQTPRYLIKTRGQQVTLSCSPISGHRSVSWYQQTPGQGLQFLFEYFSETQRNKGNFPGRFSGRQFSNSRSEMNVSTLELGDSALYLCASSTRGRESGNTIYFGEGSWLTVV.

The J gene is TRBJ2-3, the V gene TRBV9; 12 bases are a match to TRBD2. J gave up 6 bases and V 3 bases, and 2 bases lay outside the gene matches. In germline, CDR1 is SGDLS, CDR2 YYNGEE. CDR3 length equals 14 residues. The CDR3 DNA follows: TGTGCCAGCAGCGAAGGGACTAGCGGGGATACGCAGTATTTT. It specifies CASSEGTSGDTQYF.

J is TRBJ2-3 and V is TRBV30; a weak D match, TRBD2 (5 bases). This CDR3 has 15 residues. The V gene lost 1 base and the J gene lost 4 bases, with 15 bases spanning the gap. The germline gives CDR1 GTSNPN, CDR2 SVGIG (reference sequence). CDR3 DNA: TGTGCCTGGAGTGGTGGGGAGCGTTCTGCAGATACGCAGTATTTT. Residues: CAWSGGERSADTQYF.

J is TRBJ1-4 and V is TRBV7-2; 7 bases agree with TRBD1. Per the germline V gene, CDR1 is SGHTA and CDR2 is FQGNSA. The V and J ends lost 4 bases and 8 bases, in that order; junction bases with no gene match: 10. CDR3 length equals 15 residues. CDR3 nucleotides: TGTGCCAGCAGCTCCCGACAGGGCGCAGGGGAAAAACTGTTTTTT. Translation gives CASSSRQGAGEKLFF.

To note about this clone: Here the CDR3 omits its conserved ending phenylalanine or tryptophan, so a read error is the likely source. The genes are TRBV7-2 and TRBJ1-5; D ambiguous. The V end lost 1 base, the J end lost 6 bases, and 13 bases lay between the germline ends. The CDR3 covers 15 residues. The germline gives CDR1 SGHTA, CDR2 FQGNSA. The DNA of the CDR3 is TGTGCCAGCAGCTTAGGGCCGCCAGCGGTTCAGCCCCAGCATCTT. Protein product: CASSLGPPAVQPQHL.

V is TRBV10-3 and J is TRBJ2-7; TRBD1 aligns across 8 bases. V lost 7 bases and J lost 6; bases outside the gene matches: 11. Germline values: CDR1 ENHRY, CDR2 SYGVKD. This CDR3 contains 14 residues. The CDR3 nucleotides are TGTGCCATCAATACTGACAGGGGATTGGGCGAGCAGTACTTC. Translated: CAINTDRGLGEQYF.

This chain joins TRBV18 and TRBJ2-5; a weak D match, TRBD1 (5 bases). V was cut by 0 bases and J by 4 bases, with 9 bases left in between. The germline CDR1 and CDR2 sequences are KGHSH and LQKENI. The CDR3 runs 14 residues. DNA of the CDR3: TGTGCCAGCTCACCACCGTTTCAGGGAGAGACCCAGTACTTC. Protein sequence: CASSPPFQGETQYF.

Comment on this clone: One end of the junction is discordant with germline, which a read error may explain. The V gene is TRBV2, the J gene TRBJ1-2, with 10 bases lining up with TRBD1. The germline gives CDR1 SNHLY, CDR2 FYNNEI. This CDR3 comprises 17 residues. CDR3 region: CASRAGTGARRNYVYTF. CDR3 DNA sequence: TGTGCTAGCAGGGCAGGGACAGGGGCAAGGAGAAACTATGTCTACACCTTC.

The chain links TRBV6-1 to TRBJ2-1; D might be TRBD2 (5 bases). The CDR3 consists of 13 residues. Trimming stripped 0 bases from V and 9 bases from J, with 9 bases between. Germline values: CDR1 MNHNS, CDR2 SASEGT. CDR3 loop: CASSEALRGEQFF. CDR3 nucleotide sequence: TGTGCCAGCAGTGAAGCGCTTCGGGGTGAGCAGTTCTTC.

J is TRBJ2-7 and V is TRBV6-5; the D is unclear. The germline V gene encodes CDR1 MNHEY and CDR2 SVGAGI. The CDR3 consists of 13 residues. Trimming took off 6 bases at V and 0 bases at J, with 9 bases between the two ends. CDR3 coding DNA: TGTGCCAGCAGGAATCCGGGCTCCTACGAGCAGTACTTC. Residues: CASRNPGSYEQYF.

The rearrangement joins TRBV19 to TRBJ1-1; D remains unclear. From germline, CDR1 is LNHDA and CDR2 SQIVND (reference sequence). The CDR3 length is 14 residues. V lost 2 bases to trimming and J lost 5 bases, with 12 bases between them. The CDR3 is CASSIIGEPTEAFF. DNA of the CDR3: TGTGCCAGTAGTATAATTGGGGAGCCGACTGAAGCTTTCTTT.

This clone showed up just once. This chain joins TRBV7-9 and TRBJ2-5; 7 bases are a match to TRBD2. The V segment lost 6 bases and the J segment 4 bases; nucleotides outside the gene matches: 11. The CDR3 is 15 residues long. Per germline, CDR1 SEHNR and CDR2 FQNEAQ (reference sequence). This CDR3 reads CASSFKGGRGETQYF. DNA for the CDR3: TGTGCCAGCAGTTTTAAGGGAGGGAGGGGAGAGACCCAGTACTTC. Variable domain in full (rest from reference TRBV7-9 and TRBJ2-5): DTGVSQNPRHKITKRGQNVTFRCDPISEHNRLYWYRQTLGQGPEFLTYFQNEAQLEKSRLLSDRFSAERPKGSFSTLEIQRTEQGDSAMYLCASSFKGGRGETQYFGPGTRLLVL.

This clone was counted once. Relative to the germline gene, one junction end is altered; a read error may explain this. The chain couples TRBV7-9 to TRBJ2-3, with no clear D. The CDR3 sequence is 12 residues long. Germline V CDR1 and CDR2: SEHNR, FQNEAQ (reference sequence). In DNA form, the CDR3 reads TGTTCCAGCAGCTCCCAGACAGATACGCAGTATTTT. Its translation: CSSSSQTDTQYF.